These 13 T cell receptor beta chains were sequenced from one sample in a study of chemoradiotherapy in HPV16-positive cancers. This table comes from immunoSEQ multiplex PCR, and its TCRdb copy is limited to in-frame clones, with some not included. The sample has around 15,000 clones; nearly 70% are singletons. Sampling was performed from a patient who underwent chemoradiotherapy. Receptor source: a human donor with HPV-associated anogenital cancer.

Comment on this clone: A much bigger clone sits one base away, suggesting this may be a read error. DNA of the CDR3: TGTGCCAGCAGCTTAGATCGGATCACAGATACGCAGTATTTT. Residues: CASSLDRITDTQYF. The chain has TRBV7-2 and TRBJ2-3; the D is unclear. The V and J ends lost 1 base and 2 bases respectively, with 7 bases between them. Per germline, CDR1 SGHTA and CDR2 FQGNSA. This CDR3 comprises 14 residues.

V is TRBV5-5 and J is TRBJ2-7; the match to TRBD1 covers 10 bases. The V segment lost 4 bases and the J segment 9 bases; nucleotides outside the gene matches: 10. The CDR3 covers 14 residues. From germline, CDR1 is SGHKS and CDR2 YYEKEE (reference sequence). The CDR3 here is CASSPRTGGGAQYF. In nucleotides, the CDR3 is TGTGCCAGCAGCCCCCGGACAGGGGGAGGAGCGCAGTACTTC.

V is TRBV5-1 and J is TRBJ2-1, with TRBD1 as a possible D gene (5 bases). From germline, CDR1 is SGHRS and CDR2 YFSETQ. Trimming took off 0 bases at V and 3 bases at J, with 10 bases between the two ends. The CDR3 covers 15 residues. CDR3 amino acids: CASSLESGFYNEQFF. Here the CDR3 DNA reads TGCGCCAGCAGCTTGGAGTCAGGGTTCTACAATGAGCAGTTCTTC.

This clone was detected only a few times. V usage is TRBV7-2 and J usage is TRBJ1-2; 8 bases align to TRBD1. Germline trimming cut 2 bases from V and 8 bases from J; bases unmatched to any gene: 7. The CDR3 is 14 residues long. The V gene's germline CDR1 is SGHTA and CDR2 FQGNSA. CDR3 residues: CASSLSWTGSGYTF. CDR3 nucleotides: TGTGCCAGCAGCTTATCGTGGACAGGGTCCGGCTACACCTTC.

This clone appeared once. The rearrangement links TRBV5-1 to TRBJ2-2, with D hard to call. Germline V gives CDR1 SGHRS, CDR2 YFSETQ. There are 15 residues in the CDR3. V was cut by 4 bases and J by 4 bases, with 14 bases left in between. The CDR3, as DNA: TGCGCCAGCAGCCCGGACCCAGGCGGCACCGGGGAGCTGTTTTTT. Protein product: CASSPDPGGTGELFF.

The gene calls are TRBV5-1 and TRBJ2-3; 9 nucleotides align to TRBD1. V shed 4 bases, J shed 3 bases, and the junction held 6 bases outside the gene matches. CDR3 length: 15 residues. CDR1 is SGHRS, CDR2 YFSETQ, per germline. CDR3 in amino acids: CASSARGQGTDTQYF. CDR3 sequence (DNA): TGCGCCAGCAGCGCCCGGGGACAGGGAACAGATACGCAGTATTTT.

Note on this clone: In the same sample, other DNA sequences code for this CDR3. This sequence joins TRBV7-2 and TRBJ1-1; D unclear. The CDR3 sequence is 12 residues long. The V and J ends lost 1 base and 6 bases respectively, with 6 bases between them. Germline CDR1 SGHTA, CDR2 FQGNSA. The CDR3 coding sequence is TGTGCCAGCAGCTTAGGTCTTCCTGAAGCTTTCTTT. Residues: CASSLGLPEAFF.

The chain recombines TRBV19 with TRBJ1-5; D may be TRBD1 (6 bases). Per the germline V gene, CDR1 is LNHDA and CDR2 is SQIVND (reference sequence). V was shortened by 4 bases and J by 6 bases, with 10 bases between the two germline ends. The CDR3 sequence is 13 residues long. As DNA, the CDR3 is TGTGCCAGTAGTACCAACAGGGTTCAGCCCCAGCATTTT. Protein sequence: CASSTNRVQPQHF.

This clone was seen only once. The chain links TRBV5-5 to TRBJ2-7; TRBD1 matches 7 bases. The germline V gene encodes CDR1 SGHKS and CDR2 YYEKEE (reference sequence). The CDR3 spans 16 residues. V lost 2 bases, J lost 2 bases, and 10 bases stayed unmatched. The CDR3 DNA reads TGTGCCAGCAGCTTTTTGCTCCGGGACAGAGCCTACGAGCAGTACTTC. It specifies CASSFLLRDRAYEQYF.

This clone was recorded a few times. The chain has TRBV5-5 and TRBJ1-1; tentative D call: TRBD1 (5 bases). V was trimmed by 0 bases and J by 3 bases, leaving 15 bases between them. Germline CDR1 reads SGHKS; CDR2 reads YYEKEE (reference sequence). The CDR3 is 16 residues long. The CDR3 DNA reads as TGTGCCAGCAGCTTGGCCTGGGCAGGGTTGGACACTGAAGCTTTCTTT. Its translation is CASSLAWAGLDTEAFF.

V gene TRBV5-6 combines with J gene TRBJ1-4, with 9 positions matching TRBD1. Germline trimming cut 2 bases from V and 7 bases from J; bases unmatched to any gene: 3. The CDR3 sequence is 14 residues long. The V gene's germline CDR1 is SGHDT and CDR2 YYEEEE. CDR3 amino acids: CASSLQGAFEKLFF. For the CDR3, the DNA is TGTGCCAGCAGCTTACAGGGGGCGTTTGAAAAACTGTTTTTT.

The CDR3 spells CASSFSGAFEKLFF. DNA for the CDR3: TGTGCCAGCAGTTTTTCAGGGGCGTTTGAAAAACTGTTTTTT. The chain carries TRBV27 and TRBJ1-4; tentatively, D is TRBD1 (6 bases). Trimming left V 3 bases short and J 7 bases short, with 12 bases between. The length of the CDR3 is 14 residues. The germline CDR1 and CDR2 sequences are MNHEY and SMNVEV (reference sequence).

The chain couples TRBV28 to TRBJ2-7; 9 nucleotides align to TRBD1. V shed 4 bases, J shed 1 base, and the junction held 8 bases outside the gene matches. Germline CDR1 MDHEN, CDR2 SYDVKM. The CDR3 loop spans 16 amino acids. The CDR3 region has the DNA TGTGCCAGCAGTTGGGCGACAGGGGGAAAATCCTACGAGCAGTACTTC. As protein: CASSWATGGKSYEQYF.